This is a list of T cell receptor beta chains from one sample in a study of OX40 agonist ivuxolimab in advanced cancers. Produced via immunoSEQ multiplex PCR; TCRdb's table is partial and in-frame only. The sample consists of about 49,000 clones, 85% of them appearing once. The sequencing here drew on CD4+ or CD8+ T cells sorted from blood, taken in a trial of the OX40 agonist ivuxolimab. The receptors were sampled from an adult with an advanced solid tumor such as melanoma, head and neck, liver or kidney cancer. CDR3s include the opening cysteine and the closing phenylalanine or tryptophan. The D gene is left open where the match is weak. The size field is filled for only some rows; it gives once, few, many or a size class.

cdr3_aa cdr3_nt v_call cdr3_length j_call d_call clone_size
CASSDFMGGVYNSPLHF TGCGCCAGCAGTGATTTTATGGGGGGGGTATATAATTCACCCCTCCACTTT TRBV10-2 17 TRBJ1-6 - -
CASSLKQGLTDTQYF TGCGCCAGCAGCCTGAAACAGGGACTCACAGATACGCAGTATTTT TRBV4-3 15 TRBJ2-3 - -
CASRGTGGEQYF TGTGCCAGCAGGGGGACAGGGGGCGAGCAGTACTTC TRBV6-5 12 TRBJ2-7 TRBD1 -
CASLPGFRGTINYRNTEAFF TGTGCCAGCCTTCCAGGGTTTAGAGGAACAATCAACTATAGGAACACTGAAGCTTTCTTT TRBV28 20 TRBJ1-1 - -
CASSQDSSPLHF TGTGCCAGCAGCCAAGACTCCTCACCCCTCCACTTT TRBV14 12 TRBJ1-6 - once
CATTGDPTDTQYF TGCGCCACTACAGGGGACCCCACAGATACGCAGTATTTT TRBV5-1 13 TRBJ2-3 TRBD1 -
CASSLLGGGDQETQYF TGTGCCAGCAGCCTCCTGGGGGGCGGGGACCAAGAGACCCAGTACTTC TRBV7-8 16 TRBJ2-5 - -
CASSQAGRSGDIQYF TGCGCCAGCAGCCAAGCGGGGCGCTCCGGGGACATTCAGTACTTC TRBV4-1 15 TRBJ2-4 - -
CASSLEGIHTDTQYF TGTGCCAGCAGCTTAGAAGGGATACACACAGATACGCAGTATTTT TRBV7-8 15 TRBJ2-3 - few
CASRDNQFGTEAFF TGCGCCAGCCGGGACAACCAATTTGGGACTGAAGCTTTCTTT TRBV5-1 14 TRBJ1-1 - -
CASSDRPWGEANTEAFF TGTGCCAGCAGTGACCGCCCATGGGGGGAGGCGAACACTGAAGCTTTCTTT TRBV2 17 TRBJ1-1 - -
CASSALAGGQPYNEQFF TGTGCCAGCAGCGCCTTAGCGGGGGGGCAACCCTACAATGAGCAGTTCTTC TRBV13 17 TRBJ2-1 TRBD2 -
CASSLGTGNQPQHF TGTGCCAGCAGTTTAGGGACAGGCAATCAGCCCCAGCATTTT TRBV27 14 TRBJ1-5 TRBD1 -
CASSFIGESYNEQFF TGTGCCAGCAGCTTTATAGGGGAATCCTACAATGAGCAGTTCTTC TRBV7-6 15 TRBJ2-1 - -
CASSSKYRDGKNIQYF TGCGCCAGCAGCTCCAAGTACAGGGATGGCAAAAACATTCAGTACTTC TRBV5-1 16 TRBJ2-4 - -
CASAGAGANVLTF TGCGCCAGCGCCGGGGCTGGGGCCAACGTCCTGACTTTC TRBV4-3 13 TRBJ2-6 - -
CASSLTSGGHSYNEQFF TGTGCCAGCAGCCTGACTAGCGGGGGACACTCCTACAATGAGCAGTTCTTC TRBV4-2 17 TRBJ2-1 TRBD2 -
CASTDRPYNEQFF TGTGCCAGCACTGACAGACCCTACAATGAGCAGTTCTTC TRBV6-5 13 TRBJ2-1 - -
CASSYGGTGELFF TGTGCCAGCAGTTACGGGGGGACCGGGGAGCTGTTTTTT TRBV6-5 13 TRBJ2-2 - -
CASCTGGKYNEQFF TGTGCCAGCTGCACGGGGGGAAAGTACAATGAGCAGTTCTTC TRBV27 14 TRBJ2-1 TRBD2 -
CASSSLGGGESYEQYF TGTGCCAGCAGCTCCCTAGGCGGGGGCGAGTCCTACGAGCAGTACTTC TRBV7-9 16 TRBJ2-7 - many
CASSLTGRTEAFF TGTGCCAGCAGTTTAACGGGGCGGACTGAAGCTTTCTTT TRBV27 13 TRBJ1-1 - -